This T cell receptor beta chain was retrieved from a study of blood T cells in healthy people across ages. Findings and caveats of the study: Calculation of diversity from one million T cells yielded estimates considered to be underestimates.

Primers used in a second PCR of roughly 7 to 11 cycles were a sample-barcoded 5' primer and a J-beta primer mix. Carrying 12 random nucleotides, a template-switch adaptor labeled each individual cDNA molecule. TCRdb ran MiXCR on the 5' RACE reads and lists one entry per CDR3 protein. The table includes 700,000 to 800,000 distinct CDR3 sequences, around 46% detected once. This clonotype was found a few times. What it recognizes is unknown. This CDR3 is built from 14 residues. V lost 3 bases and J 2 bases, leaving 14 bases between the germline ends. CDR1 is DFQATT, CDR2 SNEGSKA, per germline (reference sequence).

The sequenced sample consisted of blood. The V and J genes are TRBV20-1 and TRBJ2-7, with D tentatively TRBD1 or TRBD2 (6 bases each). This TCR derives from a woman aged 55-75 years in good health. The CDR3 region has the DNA TGCAGTGCTAGTCCCGGGGGCGCAACCTACGAGCAGTACTTC. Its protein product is CSASPGGATYEQYF.